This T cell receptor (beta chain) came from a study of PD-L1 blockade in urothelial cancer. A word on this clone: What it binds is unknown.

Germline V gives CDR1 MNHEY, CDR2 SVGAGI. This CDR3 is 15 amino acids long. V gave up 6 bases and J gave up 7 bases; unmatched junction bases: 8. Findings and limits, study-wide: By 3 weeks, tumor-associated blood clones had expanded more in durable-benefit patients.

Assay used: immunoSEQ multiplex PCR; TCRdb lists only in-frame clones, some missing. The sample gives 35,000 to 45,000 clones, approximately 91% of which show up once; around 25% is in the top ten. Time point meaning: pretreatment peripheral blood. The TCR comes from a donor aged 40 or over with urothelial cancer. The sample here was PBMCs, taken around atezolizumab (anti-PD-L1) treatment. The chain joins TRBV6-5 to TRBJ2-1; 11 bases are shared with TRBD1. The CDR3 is CASRSDRGLWNEQFF. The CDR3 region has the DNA TGTGCCAGCAGATCGGACAGGGGGCTCTGGAATGAGCAGTTCTTC.